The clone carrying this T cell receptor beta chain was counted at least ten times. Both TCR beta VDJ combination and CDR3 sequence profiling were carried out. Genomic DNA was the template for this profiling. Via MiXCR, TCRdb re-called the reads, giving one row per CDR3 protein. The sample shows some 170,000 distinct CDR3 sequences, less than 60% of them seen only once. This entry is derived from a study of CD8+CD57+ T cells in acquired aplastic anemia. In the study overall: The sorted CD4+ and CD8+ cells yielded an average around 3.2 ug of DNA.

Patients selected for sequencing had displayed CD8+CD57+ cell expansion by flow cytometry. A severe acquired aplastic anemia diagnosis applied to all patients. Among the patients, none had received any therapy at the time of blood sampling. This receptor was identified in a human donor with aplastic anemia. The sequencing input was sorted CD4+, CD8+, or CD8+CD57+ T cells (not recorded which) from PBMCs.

The CDR3 bases are TGTGCCAGCAGCCCACGACCGGGGGAGAATGAAAAACTGTTTTTT. It encodes CASSPRPGENEKLFF. This chain joins TRBV7-6 and TRBJ1-4, with TRBD1 as a possible D gene (5 bases). From germline, CDR1 is SGHVS and CDR2 FNYEAQ. CDR3 size: 15 residues. Trimming took off 5 bases at V and 5 bases at J, with 15 bases between the two ends.